These T cell receptor beta chains were read from a single sample in a study of blood T cell repertoires in COVID-19. The method was immunoSEQ multiplex PCR; TCRdb's version includes in-frame clones alone and lacks a portion of them. The data hold approximately 120,000 clones, with 65% to 85% observed a single time. Input material: peripheral blood. Receptors were obtained from a young man with COVID-19, enrolled during active disease. The CDR3 runs from the conserved cysteine through the conserved F or W. Each record gives: J gene, D gene, V gene, CDR3 protein. The D gene is left open where the match is weak.

j_gene: TRBJ1-5; d_gene: NA; v_gene: TRBV2; CDR3aa: CASTGRRENQPQHF
j_gene: TRBJ1-4; d_gene: NA; v_gene: TRBV6-1; CDR3aa: CASSEREKLFF
j_gene: TRBJ1-1; d_gene: TRBD1; v_gene: TRBV6-2/TRBV6-3; CDR3aa: CASSPTGGTEAFF
j_gene: TRBJ1-6; d_gene: TRBD1; v_gene: TRBV20-1; CDR3aa: CSASAAGTGSSPLHF
j_gene: TRBJ1-2; d_gene: TRBD1; v_gene: TRBV25-1; CDR3aa: CASSGDSYGYTF
j_gene: TRBJ1-3; d_gene: NA; v_gene: TRBV28; CDR3aa: CASSFRQAGNTIYF
j_gene: TRBJ1-1; d_gene: TRBD1; v_gene: TRBV4-1; CDR3aa: CASSHDGTGNTEAFF
j_gene: TRBJ1-1; d_gene: NA; v_gene: TRBV15; CDR3aa: CATSREHRSEAFF
j_gene: TRBJ2-5; d_gene: NA; v_gene: TRBV11-3; CDR3aa: CASSTDSWETQYF
j_gene: TRBJ2-1; d_gene: TRBD2; v_gene: TRBV18; CDR3aa: CASSQMGLAGANEQFF
j_gene: TRBJ1-5; d_gene: NA; v_gene: TRBV7-2; CDR3aa: CASSSGLSNQPQHF
j_gene: TRBJ1-1; d_gene: TRBD1; v_gene: TRBV10-2; CDR3aa: CASSGQGGNTEAFF
j_gene: TRBJ2-1; d_gene: TRBD2; v_gene: TRBV7-8; CDR3aa: CASSLSSGKYNEQFF
j_gene: TRBJ2-5; d_gene: NA; v_gene: TRBV12-5; CDR3aa: CASGLRGNQETQYF
j_gene: TRBJ1-4; d_gene: TRBD1; v_gene: TRBV5-5; CDR3aa: CASSLTGAGEKLFF
j_gene: TRBJ1-5; d_gene: TRBD1; v_gene: TRBV19; CDR3aa: CASQVTGSNQPQHF
j_gene: TRBJ1-2; d_gene: NA; v_gene: TRBV11-3; CDR3aa: CASSLDGRGVGYTF
j_gene: TRBJ2-1; d_gene: TRBD1; v_gene: TRBV3-1/TRBV3-2; CDR3aa: CASSANRDRGRSEQFF
j_gene: TRBJ2-7; d_gene: TRBD1; v_gene: TRBV6-5; CDR3aa: CASRQGGSYEQYF
j_gene: TRBJ1-3; d_gene: NA; v_gene: TRBV5-1; CDR3aa: CASSLAGTTGAGNTIYF
j_gene: TRBJ1-1; d_gene: NA; v_gene: TRBV28; CDR3aa: CASSFIGRGGTEAFF
j_gene: TRBJ2-1; d_gene: TRBD2; v_gene: TRBV4-2; CDR3aa: CASSQDASGGYNEQFF
j_gene: TRBJ1-6; d_gene: TRBD1; v_gene: TRBV10-3; CDR3aa: CAISGSDRTLRTLHF
j_gene: TRBJ2-1; d_gene: TRBD2; v_gene: TRBV18; CDR3aa: CASSPSSGSTNEQFF
j_gene: TRBJ2-1; d_gene: NA; v_gene: TRBV5-4; CDR3aa: CASSLEPSPYNEQFF
j_gene: TRBJ1-6; d_gene: TRBD1; v_gene: TRBV19; CDR3aa: CASSIDRGRSPLHF
j_gene: TRBJ2-1; d_gene: TRBD2; v_gene: TRBV19; CDR3aa: CASSTASGSFNEQFF
j_gene: TRBJ1-2; d_gene: NA; v_gene: TRBV18; CDR3aa: CASSPGEGGYTF
j_gene: TRBJ1-1; d_gene: NA; v_gene: TRBV5-5; CDR3aa: CASALRAGTEAFF
j_gene: TRBJ2-1; d_gene: NA; v_gene: TRBV27; CDR3aa: CASRVGGLRINEQFF
j_gene: TRBJ2-5; d_gene: TRBD2; v_gene: TRBV7-3; CDR3aa: CASSLIGLAGGQETQYF
j_gene: TRBJ2-7; d_gene: NA; v_gene: TRBV11-3; CDR3aa: CASSPLLAVGYEQYF
j_gene: TRBJ2-7; d_gene: TRBD2; v_gene: TRBV7-9; CDR3aa: CASSSKREDPGEQYF
j_gene: TRBJ2-5; d_gene: NA; v_gene: TRBV5-1; CDR3aa: CASSLDRAGTQYF
j_gene: TRBJ1-2; d_gene: NA; v_gene: TRBV6-6; CDR3aa: CASSSSRQGYTF
j_gene: TRBJ1-1; d_gene: NA; v_gene: TRBV25-1; CDR3aa: CASSEWEGLSTEAFF
j_gene: TRBJ1-2; d_gene: TRBD1; v_gene: TRBV9; CDR3aa: CASSGNRGLIYGYTF
j_gene: TRBJ2-5; d_gene: TRBD1; v_gene: TRBV10-3; CDR3aa: CAIGITGGETQYF
j_gene: TRBJ2-1; d_gene: TRBD1; v_gene: TRBV28; CDR3aa: CASRTGGISYNEQFF
j_gene: TRBJ2-7; d_gene: TRBD2; v_gene: TRBV14; CDR3aa: CASSQGRGAYVHSYEQYF
j_gene: TRBJ2-2; d_gene: TRBD2; v_gene: TRBV6-1; CDR3aa: CASSELAGGTGELFF
j_gene: TRBJ2-7; d_gene: TRBD2; v_gene: TRBV6-5; CDR3aa: CASSSPRGGWGEQYF
j_gene: TRBJ1-4; d_gene: NA; v_gene: TRBV11-2; CDR3aa: CASRDPTGGEKLFF
j_gene: TRBJ1-2; d_gene: NA; v_gene: TRBV4-1; CDR3aa: CASSQVRGVGYTF
j_gene: TRBJ1-1; d_gene: NA; v_gene: TRBV5-8; CDR3aa: CASSLKAGFFEAFF
j_gene: TRBJ2-7; d_gene: TRBD2; v_gene: TRBV3-1/TRBV3-2; CDR3aa: CASSRETSSYEQYF
j_gene: TRBJ1-6; d_gene: TRBD1; v_gene: TRBV9; CDR3aa: CASSATGDSPLHF
j_gene: TRBJ1-3; d_gene: NA; v_gene: TRBV18; CDR3aa: CASSPLENSGNTIYF
j_gene: TRBJ2-1; d_gene: NA; v_gene: TRBV10-3; CDR3aa: CAISDLRGSDEQFF
j_gene: TRBJ2-7; d_gene: TRBD2; v_gene: TRBV11-2; CDR3aa: CASSPRSASGSYEQYF
j_gene: TRBJ1-1; d_gene: NA; v_gene: TRBV27; CDR3aa: CASSPSTGLNTEAFF
j_gene: TRBJ2-1; d_gene: TRBD2; v_gene: TRBV6-6; CDR3aa: CASSLLAGGRSEQFF
j_gene: TRBJ1-2; d_gene: NA; v_gene: TRBV27; CDR3aa: CASSQRLDRHGYTF
j_gene: TRBJ2-7; d_gene: NA; v_gene: TRBV11-3; CDR3aa: CASSLGAGVAYEQYF
j_gene: TRBJ1-2; d_gene: NA; v_gene: TRBV19; CDR3aa: CASSSTGLWGYTF
j_gene: TRBJ1-4; d_gene: NA; v_gene: TRBV28; CDR3aa: CASRPQGQGYEKLFF
j_gene: TRBJ2-1; d_gene: TRBD2; v_gene: TRBV7-6; CDR3aa: CASSQTSGSFYNEQFF
j_gene: TRBJ1-1; d_gene: TRBD1; v_gene: TRBV11-3; CDR3aa: CASSSRQGANTEAFF
j_gene: TRBJ2-7; d_gene: NA; v_gene: TRBV7-6; CDR3aa: CASSLGTADTYEQYF